A selection of T cell receptor beta chains follows, all from one sample in a study of cytomegalovirus exposure and HLA in healthy donors. TCRdb's table, derived via immunoSEQ multiplex PCR, lists solely in-frame clones and lacks some. Of about 170,000 clones in the sample, less than 90% were seen once. Sequencing was carried out using PBMCs. The receptors come from a boy between 2 and 10 years old in good health and CMV-seronegative. Both conserved end residues are part of each CDR3. Each record gives: V gene, J gene, CDR3 protein.

V gene: TRBV5-1
J gene: TRBJ2-3
CDR3 protein: CASSLVGGQGTDTQYF

V gene: TRBV7-3
J gene: TRBJ2-7
CDR3 protein: CASSDGQSEQYF

V gene: TRBV5-1
J gene: TRBJ2-1
CDR3 protein: CASSLGPGTGLNEQFF

V gene: TRBV29-1
J gene: TRBJ1-1
CDR3 protein: CSVARQGTEAFF

V gene: TRBV4-2
J gene: TRBJ1-1
CDR3 protein: CASSQGSSGNTEAFF

V gene: TRBV29-1
J gene: TRBJ1-1
CDR3 protein: CSVETRLNTEAFF

V gene: TRBV27
J gene: TRBJ1-2
CDR3 protein: CASSFNTLYGYTF

V gene: TRBV13
J gene: TRBJ2-2
CDR3 protein: CASSSLAGANTGELFF

V gene: TRBV6-6
J gene: TRBJ1-2
CDR3 protein: CASSFGAGLNYGYTF

V gene: TRBV9
J gene: TRBJ1-1
CDR3 protein: CASSVRDRGLTEAFF

V gene: TRBV18
J gene: TRBJ2-1
CDR3 protein: CASSQGQSSYNEQFF

V gene: TRBV2
J gene: TRBJ2-3
CDR3 protein: CASSENTLTDTQYF

V gene: TRBV4-2
J gene: TRBJ2-5
CDR3 protein: CASSQDRAGAEETQYF

V gene: TRBV6-5
J gene: TRBJ2-7
CDR3 protein: CASSPGLALAYEQYF

V gene: TRBV5-1
J gene: TRBJ2-3
CDR3 protein: CASDGSGGLAGTDTQYF

V gene: TRBV5-1
J gene: TRBJ2-5
CDR3 protein: CASSFRLALKGRQETQYF

V gene: TRBV19
J gene: TRBJ2-1
CDR3 protein: CASSKDPGSIEQFF

V gene: TRBV15
J gene: TRBJ1-4
CDR3 protein: CATSRDRKPTNEKLFF

V gene: TRBV19
J gene: TRBJ1-5
CDR3 protein: CASSTPTQGYQPQHF

V gene: TRBV28
J gene: TRBJ1-4
CDR3 protein: CASSLPSQGRIATNEKLFF

V gene: TRBV5-1
J gene: TRBJ2-3
CDR3 protein: CASSYSGRPTDTQYF

V gene: TRBV5-1
J gene: TRBJ2-2
CDR3 protein: CASSLLSGNTGELFF

V gene: TRBV7-2
J gene: TRBJ1-2
CDR3 protein: CASSLAYRDNYGYTF

V gene: TRBV7-6
J gene: TRBJ2-7
CDR3 protein: CASSQWTGDFDEQYF

V gene: TRBV5-4
J gene: TRBJ2-3
CDR3 protein: CASSLKGLAGRTDTQYF

V gene: TRBV10-1
J gene: TRBJ1-1
CDR3 protein: CASSEAVNTEAFF

V gene: TRBV4-1
J gene: TRBJ2-5
CDR3 protein: CASSLTLASGRAGKTQYF

V gene: TRBV5-4
J gene: TRBJ2-2
CDR3 protein: CASSLTGRGTGELFF

V gene: TRBV29-1
J gene: TRBJ1-1
CDR3 protein: CSASGPGTGLGRDEAFF

V gene: TRBV10-3
J gene: TRBJ2-2
CDR3 protein: CAISGDSTNTGELFF

V gene: TRBV28
J gene: TRBJ2-3
CDR3 protein: CASSPRVAGAHTDTQYF